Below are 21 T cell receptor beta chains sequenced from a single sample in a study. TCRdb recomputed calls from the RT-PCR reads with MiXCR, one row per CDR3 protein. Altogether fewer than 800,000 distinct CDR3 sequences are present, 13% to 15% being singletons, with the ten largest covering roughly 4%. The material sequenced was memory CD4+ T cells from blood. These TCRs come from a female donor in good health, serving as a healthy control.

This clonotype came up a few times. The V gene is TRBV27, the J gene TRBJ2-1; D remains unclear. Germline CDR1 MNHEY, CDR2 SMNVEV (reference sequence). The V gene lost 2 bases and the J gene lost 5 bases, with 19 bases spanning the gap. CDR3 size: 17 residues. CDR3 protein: CASSLRPPGQEHNEQFF. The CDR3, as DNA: TGTGCCAGCAGTTTACGGCCCCCTGGGCAGGAGCACAATGAGCAGTTCTTC.

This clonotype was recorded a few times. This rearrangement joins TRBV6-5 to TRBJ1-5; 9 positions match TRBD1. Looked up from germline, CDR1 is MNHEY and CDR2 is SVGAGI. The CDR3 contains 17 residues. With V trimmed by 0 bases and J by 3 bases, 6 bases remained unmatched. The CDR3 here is CASSYSTDRGYNQPQHF. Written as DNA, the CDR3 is TGTGCCAGCAGTTACTCGACGGACAGGGGTTACAATCAGCCCCAGCATTTT.

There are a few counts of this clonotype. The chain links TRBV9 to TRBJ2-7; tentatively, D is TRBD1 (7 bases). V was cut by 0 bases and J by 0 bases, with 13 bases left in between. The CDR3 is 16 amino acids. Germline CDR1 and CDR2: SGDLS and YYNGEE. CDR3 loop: CASSVGGTDSSYEQYF. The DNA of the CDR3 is TGTGCCAGCAGCGTAGGCGGGACAGACAGCTCCTACGAGCAGTACTTC.

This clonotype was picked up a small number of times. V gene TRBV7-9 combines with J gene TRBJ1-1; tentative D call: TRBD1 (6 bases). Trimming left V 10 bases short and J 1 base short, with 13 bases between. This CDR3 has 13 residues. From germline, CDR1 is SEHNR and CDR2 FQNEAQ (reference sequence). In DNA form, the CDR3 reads TGTGCCATATCGTGGGGGCCGAACACTGAAGCTTTCTTT. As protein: CAISWGPNTEAFF.

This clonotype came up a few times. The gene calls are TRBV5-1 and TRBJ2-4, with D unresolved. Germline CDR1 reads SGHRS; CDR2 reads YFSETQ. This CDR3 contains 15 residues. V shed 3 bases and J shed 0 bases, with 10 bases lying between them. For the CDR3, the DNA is TGCGCCAGCAGCTCGGACGGAATAGCCAAAAACATTCAGTACTTC. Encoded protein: CASSSDGIAKNIQYF.

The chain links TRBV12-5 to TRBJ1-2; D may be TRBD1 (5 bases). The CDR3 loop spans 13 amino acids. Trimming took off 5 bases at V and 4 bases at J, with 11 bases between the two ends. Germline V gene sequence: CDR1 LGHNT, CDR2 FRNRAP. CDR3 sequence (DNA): TGTGCTAGTGGTCTGGACACGGCCTATGGCTACACCTTC. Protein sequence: CASGLDTAYGYTF.

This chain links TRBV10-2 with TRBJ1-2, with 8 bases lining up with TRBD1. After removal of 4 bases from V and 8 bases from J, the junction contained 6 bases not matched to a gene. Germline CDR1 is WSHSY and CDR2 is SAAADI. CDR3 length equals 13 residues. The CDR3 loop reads CASSVDRVVGYTF. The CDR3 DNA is TGCGCCAGCAGTGTGGACAGGGTAGTAGGCTACACCTTC.

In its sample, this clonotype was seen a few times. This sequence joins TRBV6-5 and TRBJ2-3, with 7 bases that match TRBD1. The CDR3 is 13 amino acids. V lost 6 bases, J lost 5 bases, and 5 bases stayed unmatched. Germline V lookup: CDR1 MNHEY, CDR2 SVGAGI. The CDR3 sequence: CASSPNRGDTQYF. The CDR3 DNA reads TGTGCCAGCAGCCCTAACAGGGGAGATACGCAGTATTTT.

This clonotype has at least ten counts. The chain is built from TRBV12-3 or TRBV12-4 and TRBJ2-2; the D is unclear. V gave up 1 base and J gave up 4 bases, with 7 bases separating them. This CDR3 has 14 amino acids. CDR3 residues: CASSLGQATGELFF. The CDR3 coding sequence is TGTGCCAGCAGTTTAGGGCAGGCCACCGGGGAGCTGTTTTTT.

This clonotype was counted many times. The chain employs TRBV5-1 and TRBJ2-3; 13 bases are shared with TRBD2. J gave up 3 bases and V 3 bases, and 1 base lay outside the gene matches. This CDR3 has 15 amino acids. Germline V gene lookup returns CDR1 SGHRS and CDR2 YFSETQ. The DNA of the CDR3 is TGCGCCAGCAGCTCGGGACTAGCGGGGACAGATACGCAGTATTTT. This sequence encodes CASSSGLAGTDTQYF.

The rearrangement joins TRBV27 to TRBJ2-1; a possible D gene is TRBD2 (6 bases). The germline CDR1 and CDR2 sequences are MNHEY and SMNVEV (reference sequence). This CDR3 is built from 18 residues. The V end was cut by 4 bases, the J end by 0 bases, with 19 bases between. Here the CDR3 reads CASSSNSRLVRSYNEQFF. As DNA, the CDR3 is TGTGCCAGCAGTTCCAACTCTCGACTAGTTCGCTCCTACAATGAGCAGTTCTTC.

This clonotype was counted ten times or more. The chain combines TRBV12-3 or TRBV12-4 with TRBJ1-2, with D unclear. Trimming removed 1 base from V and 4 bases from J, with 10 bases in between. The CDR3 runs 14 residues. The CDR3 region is CASSLGGVGYGYTF. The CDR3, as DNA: TGTGCCAGCAGTTTAGGTGGAGTGGGCTATGGCTACACCTTC.

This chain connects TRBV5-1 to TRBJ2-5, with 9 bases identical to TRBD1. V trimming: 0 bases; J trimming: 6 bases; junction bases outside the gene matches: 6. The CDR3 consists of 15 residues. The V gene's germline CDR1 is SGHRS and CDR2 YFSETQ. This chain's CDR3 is CASSLGGTGLKTQYF. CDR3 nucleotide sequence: TGCGCCAGCAGCTTGGGCGGGACAGGGTTGAAGACCCAGTACTTC.

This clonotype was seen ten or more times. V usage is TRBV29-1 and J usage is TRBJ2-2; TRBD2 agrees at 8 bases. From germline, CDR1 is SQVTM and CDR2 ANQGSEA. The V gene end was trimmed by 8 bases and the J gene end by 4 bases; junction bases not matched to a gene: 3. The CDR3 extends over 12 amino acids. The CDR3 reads CSTGGVTGELFF. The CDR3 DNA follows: TGCAGCACCGGGGGGGTCACCGGGGAGCTGTTTTTT.

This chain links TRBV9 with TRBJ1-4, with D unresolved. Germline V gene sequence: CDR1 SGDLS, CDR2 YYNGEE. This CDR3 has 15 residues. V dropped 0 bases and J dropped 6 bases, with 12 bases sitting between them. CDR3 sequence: CASSVGGRRDEKLFF. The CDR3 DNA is TGTGCCAGCAGCGTAGGTGGCAGGAGGGATGAAAAACTGTTTTTT.

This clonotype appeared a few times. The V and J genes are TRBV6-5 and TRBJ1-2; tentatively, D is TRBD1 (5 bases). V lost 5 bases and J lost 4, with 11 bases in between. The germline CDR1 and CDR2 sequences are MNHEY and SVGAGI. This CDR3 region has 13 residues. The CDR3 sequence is CASSHGQAYGYTF. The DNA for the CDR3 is TGTGCCAGCAGTCATGGACAAGCCTATGGCTACACCTTC.

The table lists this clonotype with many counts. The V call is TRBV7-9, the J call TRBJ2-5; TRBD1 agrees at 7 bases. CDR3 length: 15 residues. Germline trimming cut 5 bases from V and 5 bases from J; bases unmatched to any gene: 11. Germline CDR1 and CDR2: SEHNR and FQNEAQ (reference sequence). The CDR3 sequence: CASSLGNGQDETQYF. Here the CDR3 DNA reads TGTGCCAGCAGCCTTGGGAATGGACAGGACGAGACCCAGTACTTC.

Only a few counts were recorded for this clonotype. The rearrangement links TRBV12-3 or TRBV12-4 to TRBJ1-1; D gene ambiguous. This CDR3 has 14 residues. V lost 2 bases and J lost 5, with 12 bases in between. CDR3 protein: CASSLRAGRTEAFF. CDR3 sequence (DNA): TGTGCCAGCAGTTTAAGGGCAGGTCGAACTGAAGCTTTCTTT.

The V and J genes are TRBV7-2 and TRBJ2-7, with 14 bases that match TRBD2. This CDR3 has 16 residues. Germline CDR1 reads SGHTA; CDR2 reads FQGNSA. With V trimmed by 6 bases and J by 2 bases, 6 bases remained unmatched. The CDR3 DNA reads TGTGCCAGCAGGACTAGCGGGGGGGCCCACCCCTACGAGCAGTACTTC. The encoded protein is CASRTSGGAHPYEQYF. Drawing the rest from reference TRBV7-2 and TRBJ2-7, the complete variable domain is GAGVSQSPSNKVTEKGKDVELRCDPISGHTALYWYRQSLGQGLEFLIYFQGNSAPDKSGLPSDRFSAERTGGSVSTLTIQRTQQEDSAVYLCASRTSGGAHPYEQYFGPGTRLTVT.

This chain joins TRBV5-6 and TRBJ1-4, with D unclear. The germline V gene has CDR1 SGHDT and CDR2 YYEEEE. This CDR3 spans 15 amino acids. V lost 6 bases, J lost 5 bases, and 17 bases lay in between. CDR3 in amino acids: CASTPGWQPNEKLFF. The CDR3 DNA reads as TGTGCCAGCACCCCCGGTTGGCAGCCGAATGAAAAACTGTTTTTT.

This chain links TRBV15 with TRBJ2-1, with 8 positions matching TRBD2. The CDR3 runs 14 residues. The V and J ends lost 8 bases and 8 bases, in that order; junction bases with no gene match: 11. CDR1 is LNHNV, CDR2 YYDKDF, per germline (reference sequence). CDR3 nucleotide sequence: TGTGCCACCTCTCCGGGACTAGTCGTTCATGAGCAGTTCTTC. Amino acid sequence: CATSPGLVVHEQFF.